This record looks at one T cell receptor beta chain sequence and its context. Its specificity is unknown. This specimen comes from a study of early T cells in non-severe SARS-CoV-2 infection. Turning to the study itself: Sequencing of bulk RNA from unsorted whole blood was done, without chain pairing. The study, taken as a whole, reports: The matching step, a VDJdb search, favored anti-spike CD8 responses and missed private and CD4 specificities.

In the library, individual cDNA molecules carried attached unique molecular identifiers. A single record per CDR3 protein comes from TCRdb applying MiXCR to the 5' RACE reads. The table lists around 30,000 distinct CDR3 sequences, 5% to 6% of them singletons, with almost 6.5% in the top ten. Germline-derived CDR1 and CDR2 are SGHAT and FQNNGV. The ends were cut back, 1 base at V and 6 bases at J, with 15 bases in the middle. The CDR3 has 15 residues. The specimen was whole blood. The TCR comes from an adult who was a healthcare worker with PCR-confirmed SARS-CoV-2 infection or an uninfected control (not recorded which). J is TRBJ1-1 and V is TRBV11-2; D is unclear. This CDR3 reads CASSLAFGLRPEAFF. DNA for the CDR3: TGTGCCAGCAGCTTAGCCTTCGGGCTTCGCCCTGAAGCTTTCTTT.